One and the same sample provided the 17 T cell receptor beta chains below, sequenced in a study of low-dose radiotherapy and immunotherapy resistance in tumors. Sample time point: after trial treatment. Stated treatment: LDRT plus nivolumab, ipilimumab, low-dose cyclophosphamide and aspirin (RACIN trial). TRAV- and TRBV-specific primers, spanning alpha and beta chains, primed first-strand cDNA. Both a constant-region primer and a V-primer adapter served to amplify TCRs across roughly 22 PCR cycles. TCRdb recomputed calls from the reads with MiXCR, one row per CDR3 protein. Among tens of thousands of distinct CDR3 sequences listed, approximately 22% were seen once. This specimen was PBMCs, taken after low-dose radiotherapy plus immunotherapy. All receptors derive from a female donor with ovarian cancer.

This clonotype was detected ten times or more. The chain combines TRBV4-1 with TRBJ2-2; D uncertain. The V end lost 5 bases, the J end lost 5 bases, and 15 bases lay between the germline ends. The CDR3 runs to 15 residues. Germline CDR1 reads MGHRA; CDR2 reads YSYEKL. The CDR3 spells CASSGEVARTGELFF. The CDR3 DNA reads TGCGCCAGCAGCGGGGAAGTGGCGAGAACCGGGGAGCTGTTTTTT.

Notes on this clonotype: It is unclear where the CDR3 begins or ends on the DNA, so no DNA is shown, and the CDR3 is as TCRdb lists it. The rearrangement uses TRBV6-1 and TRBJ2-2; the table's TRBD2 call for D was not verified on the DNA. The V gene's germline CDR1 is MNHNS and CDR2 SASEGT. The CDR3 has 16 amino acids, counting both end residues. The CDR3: CASSSTGTRNGELFFF.

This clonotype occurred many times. DNA for the CDR3: TGTGCCAGCAGCGGCGGAGGCTCAACAGGGGAGGGCTACACCTTC. Encoded protein: CASSGGGSTGEGYTF. J is TRBJ1-2 and V is TRBV9; 7 bases align to TRBD1. The trim removed 3 bases at V and 8 bases at J, leaving 13 bases unmatched. The CDR3 is 15 amino acids. Germline CDR1 is SGDLS and CDR2 is YYNGEE.

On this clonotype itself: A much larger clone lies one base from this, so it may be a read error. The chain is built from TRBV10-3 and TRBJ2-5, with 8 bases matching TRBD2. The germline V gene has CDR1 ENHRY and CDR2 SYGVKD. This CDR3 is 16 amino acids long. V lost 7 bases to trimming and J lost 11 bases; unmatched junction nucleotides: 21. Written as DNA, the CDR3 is TGTGCCATCAAACCTTCCAGAGCGGGGGATTCGGATGAGCAGTACTTC. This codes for CAIKPSRAGDSDEQYF.

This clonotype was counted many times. CDR3 nucleotides: TGCGCCAGCAGCTCCACAGGGGGCGAGACAATTGAGCAGTTCTTC. Translating it yields CASSSTGGETIEQFF. The rearrangement links TRBV5-1 to TRBJ2-1; 9 bases align to TRBD1. J was trimmed by 9 bases and V by 3 bases; bases with no gene match: 10. Germline CDR1 SGHRS, CDR2 YFSETQ. The CDR3 has 15 amino acids.

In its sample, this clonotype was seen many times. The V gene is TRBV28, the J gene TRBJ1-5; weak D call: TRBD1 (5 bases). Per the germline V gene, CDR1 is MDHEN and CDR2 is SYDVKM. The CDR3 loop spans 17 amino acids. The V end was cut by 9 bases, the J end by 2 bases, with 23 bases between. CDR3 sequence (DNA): TGTGCCAGTATGCCCGGGGCTGGGGGAAGGGGCAATCAGCCCCAGCATTTT. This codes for CASMPGAGGRGNQPQHF.

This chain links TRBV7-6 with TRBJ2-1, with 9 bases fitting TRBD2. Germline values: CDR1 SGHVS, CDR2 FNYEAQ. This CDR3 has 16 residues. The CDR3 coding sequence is TGTGCTAGCCGTCTACCTCCGGGACTAGCCACCGTTGAGCAGTTCTTC. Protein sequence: CASRLPPGLATVEQFF. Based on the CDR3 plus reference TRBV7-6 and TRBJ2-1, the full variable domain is GAGVSQSPRYKVTKRGQDVALRCDPISGHVSLYWYRQALGQGPEFLTYFNYEAQQDKSGLPNDRFSAERPEGSISTLTIQRTEQRDSAMYRCASRLPPGLATVEQFFGPGTRLTVL.

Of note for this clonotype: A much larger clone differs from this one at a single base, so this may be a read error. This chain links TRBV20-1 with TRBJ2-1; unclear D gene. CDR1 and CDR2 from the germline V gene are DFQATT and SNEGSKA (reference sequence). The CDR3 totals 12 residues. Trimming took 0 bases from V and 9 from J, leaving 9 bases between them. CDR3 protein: CSARESASEQFF. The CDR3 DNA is TGCAGTGCTAGAGAGTCAGCAAGTGAGCAGTTCTTC.

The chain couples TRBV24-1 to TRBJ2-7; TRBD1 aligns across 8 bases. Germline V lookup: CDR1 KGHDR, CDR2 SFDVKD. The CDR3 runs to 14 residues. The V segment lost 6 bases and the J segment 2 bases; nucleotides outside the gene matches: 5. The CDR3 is CATSKTGAPYEQYF. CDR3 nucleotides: TGTGCCACCAGTAAGACAGGGGCCCCCTACGAGCAGTACTTC.

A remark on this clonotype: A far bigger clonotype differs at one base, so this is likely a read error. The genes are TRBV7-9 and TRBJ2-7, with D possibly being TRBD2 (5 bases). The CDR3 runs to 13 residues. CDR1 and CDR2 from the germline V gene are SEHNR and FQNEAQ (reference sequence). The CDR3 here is CASNSAGSYEQNF. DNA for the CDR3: TGTGCCAGCAACTCCGCGGGTTCCTACGAGCAGAACTTC.

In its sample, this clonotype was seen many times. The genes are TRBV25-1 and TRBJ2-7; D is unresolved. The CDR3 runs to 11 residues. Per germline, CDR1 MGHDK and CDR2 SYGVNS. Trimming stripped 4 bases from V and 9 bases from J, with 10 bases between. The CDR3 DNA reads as TGTGCCAGCAGTGGAACACCCGGGCAGTACTTC. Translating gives CASSGTPGQYF.

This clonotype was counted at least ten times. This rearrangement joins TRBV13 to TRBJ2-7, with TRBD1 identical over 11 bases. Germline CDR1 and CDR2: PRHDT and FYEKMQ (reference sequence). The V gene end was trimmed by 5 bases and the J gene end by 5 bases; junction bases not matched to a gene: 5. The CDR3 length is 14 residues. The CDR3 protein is CASSRGQGANEQYF. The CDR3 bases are TGTGCCAGCAGCCGAGGACAGGGGGCCAACGAGCAGTACTTC.

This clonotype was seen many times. In DNA form, the CDR3 reads TGTGCCAGCAGCTGGCCCCCGGGACAGGGGGCTGGGGCCAACGTCCTGACTTTC. Its protein product is CASSWPPGQGAGANVLTF. The chain uses TRBV7-9 and TRBJ2-6, with 11 bases aligning to TRBD1. Germline V gene sequence: CDR1 SEHNR, CDR2 FQNEAQ (reference sequence). This CDR3 is 18 amino acids long. Trimming took 4 bases from V and 2 from J; bases not matched to a gene: 7.

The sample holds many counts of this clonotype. The CDR3 spells CSASFTQGNTEAFF. CDR3 sequence (DNA): TGCAGTGCTAGTTTCACCCAGGGAAACACTGAAGCTTTCTTT. The rearrangement joins TRBV20-1 to TRBJ1-1, with D perhaps TRBD1 (5 bases). Germline V CDR1 and CDR2: DFQATT, SNEGSKA (reference sequence). CDR3 length: 14 residues. V lost 3 bases and J lost 2, with 13 bases in between.

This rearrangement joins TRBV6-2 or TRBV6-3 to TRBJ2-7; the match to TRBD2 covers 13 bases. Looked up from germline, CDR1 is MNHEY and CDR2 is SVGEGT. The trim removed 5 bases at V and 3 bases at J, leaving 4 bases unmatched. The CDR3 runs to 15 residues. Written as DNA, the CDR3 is TGTGCCAGCAGTGAGGGACTAGCGGGACACTACGAGCAGTACTTC. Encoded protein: CASSEGLAGHYEQYF.

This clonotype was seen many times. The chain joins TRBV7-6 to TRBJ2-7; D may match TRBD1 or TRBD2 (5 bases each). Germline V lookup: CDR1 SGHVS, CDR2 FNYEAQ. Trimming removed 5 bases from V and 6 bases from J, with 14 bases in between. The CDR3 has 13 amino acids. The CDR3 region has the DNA TGTGCCAGCAGCCGTCTTCTGGGGGTCGAGCAGTACTTC. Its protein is CASSRLLGVEQYF.

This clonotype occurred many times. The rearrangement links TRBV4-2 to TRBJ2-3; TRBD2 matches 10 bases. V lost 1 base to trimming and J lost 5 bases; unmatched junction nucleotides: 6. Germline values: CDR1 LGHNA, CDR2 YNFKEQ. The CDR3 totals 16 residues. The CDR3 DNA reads TGTGCCAGCAGCCAAGGGCAGCGGGGGGGCCAAGATACGCAGTATTTT. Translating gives CASSQGQRGGQDTQYF.